Shown below are 7 T cell receptor beta chains from a single sample sequenced in a study of shared T cell receptors in the human thymus. This table comes from immunoSEQ multiplex PCR, and its TCRdb copy is limited to in-frame clones, with some not included. Among 500,000 to 850,000 clones listed, about 90% were seen once. These data also formed part of another study, on human thymus T cells.

Sequencing was carried out using thymocytes. The receptors stem from a boy in the first two years of life with a congenital heart defect.

The chain uses TRBV6-5 and TRBJ2-5; D might be TRBD1 (6 bases). Trimming took 8 bases from V and 5 from J, leaving 12 bases between them. The CDR3 length is 12 residues. The germline V gene has CDR1 MNHEY and CDR2 SVGAGI. The CDR3 is CASWDNWETQYF. The DNA of the CDR3 is TGTGCCAGCTGGGACAACTGGGAGACCCAGTACTTC.

The rearrangement uses TRBV12-5 and TRBJ2-7; D perhaps matches TRBD2 (5 bases). Trimming pared 0 bases from V and 4 bases from J, leaving 13 bases between. The CDR3 covers 15 residues. Per germline, CDR1 LGHNT and CDR2 FRNRAP. CDR3 sequence (DNA): TGTGCTAGTGGTTTGGTTGAGGCTAGCAGATACGAGCAGTACTTC. Protein: CASGLVEASRYEQYF.

The chain joins TRBV5-6 to TRBJ1-6; tentative D call: TRBD1 (6 bases). This CDR3 comprises 15 residues. Germline V gene sequence: CDR1 SGHDT, CDR2 YYEEEE. V dropped 2 bases and J dropped 8 bases, with 14 bases sitting between them. The CDR3 region has the DNA TGTGCCAGCAGCTTCAGGGGTCCAACCTATTCACCCCTCCACTTT. Translation gives CASSFRGPTYSPLHF. The full variable domain, completed using reference TRBV5-6 and TRBJ1-6, is DAGVTQSPTHLIKTRGQQVTLRCSPKSGHDTVSWYQQALGQGPQFIFQYYEEEERQRGNFPDRFSGHQFPNYSSELNVNALLLGDSALYLCASSFRGPTYSPLHFGNGTRLTVT.

J is TRBJ1-5 and V is TRBV19, with D perhaps matching TRBD1 (6 bases). This CDR3 region has 17 residues. The germline V and J ends were trimmed by 7 bases and 2 bases, with 21 bases remaining between them. Germline V lookup: CDR1 LNHDA, CDR2 SQIVND (reference sequence). CDR3 sequence (DNA): TGTGCCAGTAAAGGGGGAGGGTCACCCGTTGGCAATCAGCCCCAGCATTTT. Protein product: CASKGGGSPVGNQPQHF. Based on the CDR3 plus reference TRBV19 and TRBJ1-5, the full variable domain is DGGITQSPKYLFRKEGQNVTLSCEQNLNHDAMYWYRQDPGQGLRLIYYSQIVNDFQKGDIAEGYSVSREKKESFPLTVTSAQKNPTAFYLCASKGGGSPVGNQPQHFGDGTRLSIL.

The chain recombines TRBV6-6 with TRBJ2-7; 7 bases match TRBD2. Germline V CDR1 and CDR2: MNHNY, SVGAGI (reference sequence). The CDR3 loop spans 13 amino acids. The V gene end was trimmed by 7 bases and the J gene end by 3 bases; junction bases not matched to a gene: 6. The CDR3 DNA sequence: TGTGCCAGCACCAAGGGACTAAACTACGAGCAGTACTTC. Protein product: CASTKGLNYEQYF.

The chain couples TRBV30 to TRBJ2-1; no definite D call. Germline V gives CDR1 GTSNPN, CDR2 SVGIG (reference sequence). Trimming pared 0 bases from V and 3 bases from J, leaving 15 bases between. This CDR3 has 16 amino acids. This CDR3 is CAWSVMMETFYNEQFF. The CDR3 nucleotides are TGTGCCTGGAGTGTAATGATGGAGACCTTCTACAATGAGCAGTTCTTC. Looking up the rest from reference TRBV30 and TRBJ2-1 gives the full variable domain: SQTIHQWPATLVQPVGSPLSLECTVEGTSNPNLYWYRQAAGRGLQLLFYSVGIGQISSEVPQNLSASRPQDRQFILSSKKLLLSDSGFYLCAWSVMMETFYNEQFFGPGTRLTVL.

This clone was seen a single time. The chain has TRBV18 and TRBJ2-1; possibly TRBD2 for D (5 bases). The CDR3 is 18 amino acids. V was cut by 6 bases and J by 0 bases, with 21 bases left in between. The germline gives CDR1 KGHSH, CDR2 LQKENI. The CDR3 is CASSTDLPGRGSYNEQFF. CDR3 in DNA: TGTGCCAGCTCTACGGACCTACCCGGACGGGGCTCCTACAATGAGCAGTTCTTC.